The TCR beta chain described here comes from a study of early T cells in non-severe SARS-CoV-2 infection (dated by TCRdb to the early 2020s). Study-level background: Bulk RNA from unsorted whole blood was used for TCR sequencing, so alpha and beta chains could not be paired.

Library prep was done by 5' RACE. The instrument was a NextSeq 500. Unique molecular identifiers were attached to individual cDNA molecules in the TCR library protocol so that sequencing error and PCR bias could be corrected. Both TCR alpha and beta chains were sequenced, and tight co-correlation was observed between alpha and beta sequence abundances in each sample. As for the original processing: V gene, J gene and CDR3 annotation of TCR sequences was performed with Decombinator V4. TCRs were defined as expanded if a significant change between any two time points was detected under a Poisson model with p below 0.0001. TCR abundances were normalised to the total number of TCRs sequenced in each sample and reported as counts per million. MAIT TCRs were defined by TRAV1-2 paired with TRAJ12, TRAJ20 or TRAJ33, and iNKT TCRs by TRAV10 paired with TRAJ18. A search of VDJdb, accessed on 1 November 2021, was run for TCRs annotated to CMV, EBV and SARS-CoV-2, with TCRs annotated for multiple antigens excluded. The raw public data were reprocessed by TCRdb itself: fastp quality trimming at Q25, MiXCR clonotype calling, in-frame beta chains only. When rows share a CDR3 protein, they turn into one entry using the most common DNA and genes. The authors' filters were not applied to this entry. The sample profile shows some 98,000 distinct CDR3 sequences; 11% of them were found once. The ten largest clones capture roughly 4.9% of the sample.

To note about this clonotype: What antigen it recognizes has not been identified. Per-base qualities were not stored, and no clone one base away is much larger.

A case-control design nested within a healthcare worker cohort in London, UK, was used, with weekly nasopharyngeal swab PCR tests and blood sampling performed. Healthcare workers were recruited during the week of the UK lockdown, between 23 and 31 March 2020, and followed weekly for up to roughly 15 weeks. Clipping removes 1 base from V and 6 bases from J, with 9 as the unmatched junction base count. Taken from cysteine to phenylalanine, the CDR3 has 16 residues. Just the 48-base CDR3 DNA is kept, in frame starting at base 1. Via the germline V gene (reference sequence), CDR1 is SEHNR and CDR2 FQNEAQ. Points the paper makes about the study in general: VDJdb matching was skewed toward anti-spike CD8 responses and likely underestimated virus-specific expansions by missing private and CD4 specificities.

The sequence derives from an adult who was a healthcare worker with PCR-confirmed SARS-CoV-2 infection or an uninfected control (not recorded which). Sequenced input: whole blood. The rearrangement combines TRBV7-9 with TRBJ2-7, with TRBD1 identical over 10 junction bases. The CDR3 region reads CASSLEPGQGTAEQYF. The nucleotide sequence is TGTGCCAGCAGCTTAGAGCCGGGACAGGGGACCGCCGAGCAGTACTTC.